Presented here are 20 T cell receptor beta chains from one specimen sequenced in a study of cytomegalovirus exposure and HLA in healthy donors. Primers for the PCR totalled 60 Vbeta and 13 Jbeta. Repertoires were generated with immunoSEQ multiplex PCR, while TCRdb's copy carries only in-frame clones and drops some. The sample has 55,000 to 70,000 clones; roughly 83% are singletons. Sequenced material: PBMCs. The receptor source for this set is a human donor in good health.

The chain employs TRBV7-2 and TRBJ1-4; D unclear. CDR1 and CDR2 (germline): SGHTA, FQGNSA. V was shortened by 7 bases and J by 5 bases, with 20 bases between the two germline ends. This CDR3 contains 16 residues. The CDR3 sequence: CASKNYGLVGNEKLFF. The CDR3 bases are TGTGCCAGCAAGAATTATGGCCTAGTCGGGAATGAAAAACTGTTTTTT.

J is TRBJ2-2 and V is TRBV9; 8 bases are a match to TRBD1. V lost 0 bases to trimming and J lost 6 bases; unmatched junction nucleotides: 7. CDR1 SGDLS and CDR2 YYNGEE come from the germline V gene. The CDR3 runs 16 residues. The CDR3 sequence is CASSVDGTGSAGELFF. The CDR3 nucleotides are TGTGCCAGCAGCGTAGACGGGACAGGCTCTGCCGGGGAGCTGTTTTTT. The full variable domain, completed using reference TRBV9 and TRBJ2-2, is DSGVTQTPKHLITATGQRVTLRCSPRSGDLSVYWYQQSLDQGLQFLIQYYNGEERAKGNILERFSAQQFPDLHSELNLSSLELGDSALYFCASSVDGTGSAGELFFGEGSRLTVL.

The V gene is TRBV19, the J gene TRBJ2-5, with D unclear. The CDR3 has 12 amino acids. Germline values: CDR1 LNHDA, CDR2 SQIVND (reference sequence). The ends were cut back, 3 bases at V and 5 bases at J, with 7 bases in the middle. CDR3 nucleotides: TGTGCCAGTAGTATCTCGGGTGAGACCCAGTACTTC. It is translated as CASSISGETQYF. Together with reference TRBV19 and TRBJ2-5, the CDR3 gives the full variable domain: DGGITQSPKYLFRKEGQNVTLSCEQNLNHDAMYWYRQDPGQGLRLIYYSQIVNDFQKGDIAEGYSVSREKKESFPLTVTSAQKNPTAFYLCASSISGETQYFGPGTRLLVL.

The J gene is TRBJ1-2, the V gene TRBV9; D unclear. The CDR3 length is 14 residues. V lost 0 bases and J 4 bases, leaving 10 bases between the germline ends. The germline gives CDR1 SGDLS, CDR2 YYNGEE. The CDR3 DNA follows: TGTGCCAGCAGCGTAGATGACCGGGGCTATGGCTACACCTTC. Translation: CASSVDDRGYGYTF.

The rearrangement uses TRBV12-1 and TRBJ2-1; the table's D gene call, TRBD2, was not cross checked with the DNA. TRBV12-1 is described as a pseudogene. The CDR3 runs to 16 residues. CDR3 sequence reads: CASSSPLAGGRDEQFF. The CDR3 bases are TGTGCCAGCAGCTCACCTCTAGCGGGAGGGCGGGATGAGCAGTTCTTC.

Comments on this clone: At one of its ends the junction is not consistent with the germline gene, which may arise from a read error. The chain couples TRBV5-1 to TRBJ2-5; D may be TRBD1 (6 bases). This CDR3 contains 14 residues. Germline V gene data show CDR1 as SGHRS and CDR2 as YFSETQ. The CDR3 region has the DNA TGCGCCAGCAGCTTAGGACAGAATCAAGATACCCAGTACTTC. Its protein is CASSLGQNQDTQYF.

In this sample, this clone turned up once. This sequence joins TRBV30 and TRBJ2-2; D gene unclear. This CDR3 spans 16 amino acids. Between the trimmed V and J ends, which lost 3 bases and 0 bases, there was a span of 14 bases. Looked up from germline, CDR1 is GTSNPN and CDR2 is SVGIG (reference sequence). CDR3 bases: TGTGCCTGGAGCCTCGGGTTTGGCGCGAACACCGGGGAGCTGTTTTTT. It translates to CAWSLGFGANTGELFF.

The gene calls are TRBV5-1 and TRBJ2-4; 9 bases map to TRBD1. Germline V lookup: CDR1 SGHRS, CDR2 YFSETQ. The trim removed 0 bases at V and 5 bases at J, leaving 3 bases unmatched. This CDR3 contains 15 residues. The CDR3 is CASSLGRQGENIQYF. The CDR3 DNA sequence: TGCGCCAGCAGCTTGGGGCGACAGGGGGAAAACATTCAGTACTTC. Together with reference TRBV5-1 and TRBJ2-4, the CDR3 gives the full variable domain: KAGVTQTPRYLIKTRGQQVTLSCSPISGHRSVSWYQQTPGQGLQFLFEYFSETQRNKGNFPGRFSGRQFSNSRSEMNVSTLELGDSALYLCASSLGRQGENIQYFGAGTRLSVL.

The gene calls are TRBV11-1 and TRBJ2-1; TRBD2 is a possible D gene (6 bases). CDR3 length equals 14 residues. V was cut by 3 bases and J by 5 bases, with 11 bases left in between. Germline lookup yields CDR1 SGHAT and CDR2 FQDESV (reference sequence). CDR3 residues: CASSLSSVNNEQFF. CDR3 sequence (DNA): TGTGCCAGCAGCTTGTCTAGCGTAAACAATGAGCAGTTCTTC.

The chain joins TRBV7-9 to TRBJ2-2, with D possibly matching TRBD1 (5 bases). Germline V gene data show CDR1 as SEHNR and CDR2 as FQNEAQ (reference sequence). Trimming pared 4 bases from V and 5 bases from J, leaving 8 bases between. CDR3 length equals 13 residues. The DNA of the CDR3 is TGTGCCAGCAGCTCGACAGAGACCGGGGAGCTGTTTTTT. Its protein product is CASSSTETGELFF.

This chain joins TRBV7-3 and TRBJ1-2, with 8 bases matching TRBD1. The length of the CDR3 is 15 residues. Germline CDR1 reads SGHTA; CDR2 reads FQGTGA. J gave up 2 bases and V 0 bases, and 2 bases lay outside the gene matches. CDR3 coding DNA: TGTGCCAGCAGCTTAACGCCAGGGGGCAACTATGGCTACACCTTC. It specifies CASSLTPGGNYGYTF.

The gene calls are TRBV27 and TRBJ2-3; D possibly corresponds to TRBD2 (5 bases). This CDR3 contains 14 residues. Germline CDR1 reads MNHEY; CDR2 reads SMNVEV (reference sequence). Trimming took 3 bases from V and 14 from J, leaving 21 bases between them. CDR3 residues: CASSFNVRGPRPYF. The CDR3 nucleotides read TGTGCCAGCAGTTTTAATGTGCGAGGGCCGAGGCCGTATTTT.

This chain's CDR3 is CASSFAREYEETQYF. DNA of the CDR3: TGCGCCAGCAGCTTCGCCAGGGAATATGAAGAGACCCAGTACTTC. This chain joins TRBV5-1 and TRBJ2-5, with D tentatively TRBD1 (5 bases). The length of the CDR3 is 15 residues. The ends were cut back, 2 bases at V and 3 bases at J, with 14 bases in the middle. In germline, CDR1 is SGHRS, CDR2 YFSETQ.

The chain joins TRBV7-8 to TRBJ1-2, with 12 bases that match TRBD1. Germline loops: CDR1 SGHVS, CDR2 FQNEAQ. The length of the CDR3 is 16 residues. Trimming removed 6 bases from V and 8 bases from J; junction bases left unmatched: 13. The CDR3 here is CASRPEGQGAVRGYTF. The DNA of the CDR3 is TGTGCCAGCAGGCCAGAGGGACAGGGGGCAGTTCGCGGCTACACCTTC.

The count of this clone is one. The V gene is TRBV2, the J gene TRBJ1-1; D is uncertain. V was pared by 6 bases and J by 1 base, with 12 bases between. Germline V gives CDR1 SNHLY, CDR2 FYNNEI. The CDR3 runs to 14 residues. CDR3 sequence reads: CASSPTSRNTEAFF. The CDR3 region has the DNA TGTGCCAGCAGCCCGACATCCCGGAACACTGAAGCTTTCTTT.

Concerning this clone itself: The same CDR3 can be traced to other DNA sequences in this sample. CDR3 residues: CASSMRPGLGLAGYEQYF. CDR3 sequence (DNA): TGTGCCAGCAGTATGAGGCCCGGGCTGGGACTAGCGGGGTACGAGCAGTACTTC. The chain uses TRBV27 and TRBJ2-7; 13 nucleotides agree with TRBD2. Germline V gives CDR1 MNHEY, CDR2 SMNVEV (reference sequence). Unmatched junction bases numbered 14, after V lost 5 bases and J lost 4 bases. There are 18 residues in the CDR3.

The chain combines TRBV7-9 with TRBJ2-3; tentative D call: TRBD1 (6 bases). With 5 bases removed from V and 5 bases from J, the gap between germline ends came to 14 bases. Germline CDR1 reads SEHNR; CDR2 reads FQNEAQ (reference sequence). The CDR3 is 14 amino acids. The CDR3 sequence: CASSARTDGDTQYF. The CDR3 DNA is TGTGCCAGCAGCGCCAGGACAGATGGAGATACGCAGTATTTT.

The gene calls are TRBV5-1 and TRBJ2-1, with a weak D call TRBD2 (6 bases). The germline V gene encodes CDR1 SGHRS and CDR2 YFSETQ. The CDR3 sequence is 16 residues long. V was trimmed by 0 bases and J by 0 bases, leaving 10 bases between them. CDR3 DNA: TGCGCCAGCAGCTTGGTTCCGGGGGTCTCCTACAATGAGCAGTTCTTC. Translated, it gives CASSLVPGVSYNEQFF.

This clone occurred a few times. The V call is TRBV4-2, the J call TRBJ1-3; weak D call: TRBD1 (5 bases). This CDR3 has 20 amino acids. Trimming removed 3 bases from V and 8 bases from J, with 32 bases in between. Germline-derived CDR1 and CDR2 are LGHNA and YNFKEQ. CDR3 sequence (DNA): TGTGCCAGCAGCCACCATGCATCCGGGGGGGGGTCTCAAGTGGTAGACACCATATATTTT. Its protein is CASSHHASGGGSQVVDTIYF.

CDR3 in amino acids: CASSAADRGGTEAFF. DNA of the CDR3: TGTGCCAGCAGCGCCGCGGACAGGGGGGGAACTGAAGCTTTCTTT. This chain joins TRBV5-4 and TRBJ1-1; 10 nucleotides agree with TRBD1. Germline V gives CDR1 SGHNT, CDR2 YYREEE (reference sequence). Trimming took 4 bases from V and 5 from J; bases not matched to a gene: 8. The CDR3 is made up of 15 amino acids. Supplemented by reference TRBV5-4 and TRBJ1-1, the full variable domain reads ETGVTQSPTHLIKTRGQQVTLRCSSQSGHNTVSWYQQALGQGPQFIFQYYREEENGRGNFPPRFSGLQFPNYSSELNVNALELDDSALYLCASSAADRGGTEAFFGQGTRLTVV.